This T cell receptor (beta chain) derives from a study of blood T cell repertoires in COVID-19. On the study more broadly: Material from acute and convalescent COVID-19 was sourced from the United States, Italy and Spain. PBMCs, B-cell-depleted T cells, or T cells were the source of the cDNA or gDNA that made up the material.

The CDR3 extends over 15 amino acids. Looked up from germline, CDR1 is SGHVS and CDR2 is FNYEAQ. The ends lost 2 bases at V and 4 bases at J; junction bases unmatched: 7. Authors' processing steps: Nucleated cell counts were estimated from reference gene primer amplification. TCRdb's copy holds only in-frame clones and misses some; the assay was immunoSEQ multiplex PCR. For V, J and clone size, that table is used; D and trimming come from the DNA. The sample lists about 110,000 clones, about four fifths occurring once. The chain links TRBV7-6 to TRBJ1-1; 7 nucleotides match TRBD1. The material sequenced was peripheral blood. The receptor was derived from a woman aged 70-85 years with acute or convalescent COVID-19. CDR3 DNA: TGTGCCAGCAGCTTAAACAGGGGCCGGGGCACTGAAGCTTTCTTT. This encodes CASSLNRGRGTEAFF.